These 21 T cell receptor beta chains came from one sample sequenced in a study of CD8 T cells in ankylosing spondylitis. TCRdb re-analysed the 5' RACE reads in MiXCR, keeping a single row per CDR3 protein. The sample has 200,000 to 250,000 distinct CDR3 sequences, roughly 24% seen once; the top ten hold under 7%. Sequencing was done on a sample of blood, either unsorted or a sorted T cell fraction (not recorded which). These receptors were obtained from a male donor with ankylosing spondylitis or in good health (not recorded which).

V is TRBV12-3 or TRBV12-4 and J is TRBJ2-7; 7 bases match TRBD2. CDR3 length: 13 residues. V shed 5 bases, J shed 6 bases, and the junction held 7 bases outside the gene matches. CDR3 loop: CASSPTGGGEQYF. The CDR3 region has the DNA TGTGCCAGCAGTCCCACGGGCGGGGGCGAGCAGTACTTC.

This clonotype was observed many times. CDR3: CSAARDRASPLHF. The CDR3 DNA sequence: TGCAGTGCTGCGCGGGACAGGGCGTCACCCCTCCACTTT. V and J are TRBV20-1 and TRBJ1-6; 9 bases map to TRBD1. The germline V gene encodes CDR1 DFQATT and CDR2 SNEGSKA (reference sequence). J lost 10 bases, V lost 5 bases, and 6 bases had no gene match. This CDR3 contains 13 residues.

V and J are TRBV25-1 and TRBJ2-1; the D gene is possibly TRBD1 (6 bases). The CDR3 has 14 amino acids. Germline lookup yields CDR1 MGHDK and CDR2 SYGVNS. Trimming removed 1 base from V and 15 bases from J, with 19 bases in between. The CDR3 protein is CASSEWTESATRFF. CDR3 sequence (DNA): TGTGCCAGCAGTGAATGGACAGAGTCTGCTACGCGGTTCTTC.

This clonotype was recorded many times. The CDR3 region is CASSITQGSESDTDTQYF. CDR3 sequence (DNA): TGTGCCAGCAGCATCACACAGGGGAGTGAGAGTGACACAGATACGCAGTATTTT. J is TRBJ2-3 and V is TRBV21-1; the D call of TRBD1 is as the table states it, not checked on the DNA. TRBV21-1 is a pseudogene segment. This CDR3 region has 18 residues.

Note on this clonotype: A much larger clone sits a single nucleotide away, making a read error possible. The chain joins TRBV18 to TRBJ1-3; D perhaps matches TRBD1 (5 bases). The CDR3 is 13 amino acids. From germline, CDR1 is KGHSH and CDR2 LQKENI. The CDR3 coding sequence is TGTGCCAGCTCCTCAGGGACTGGATACACCATATATTTT. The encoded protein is CASSSGTGYTIYF.

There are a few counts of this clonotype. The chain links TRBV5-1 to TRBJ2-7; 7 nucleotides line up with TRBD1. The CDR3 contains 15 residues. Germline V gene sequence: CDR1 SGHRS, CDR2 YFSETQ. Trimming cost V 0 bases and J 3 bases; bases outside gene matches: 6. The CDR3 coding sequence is TGCGCCAGCAGCTTGGCAGGGGCAGGGGGCTACGAGCAGTACTTC. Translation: CASSLAGAGGYEQYF.

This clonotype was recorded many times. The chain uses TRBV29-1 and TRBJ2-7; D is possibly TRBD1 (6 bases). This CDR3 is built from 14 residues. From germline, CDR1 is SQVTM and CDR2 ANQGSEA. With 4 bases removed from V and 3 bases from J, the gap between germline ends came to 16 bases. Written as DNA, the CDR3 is TGCAGCGTTGGCGGACAGACTTCGTTCTACGAGCAGTACTTC. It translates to CSVGGQTSFYEQYF.

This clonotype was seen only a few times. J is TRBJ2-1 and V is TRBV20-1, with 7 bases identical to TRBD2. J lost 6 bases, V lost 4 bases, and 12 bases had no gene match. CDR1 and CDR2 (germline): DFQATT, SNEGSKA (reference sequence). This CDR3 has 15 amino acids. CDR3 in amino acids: CSAIQLANKGNEQFF. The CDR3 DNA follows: TGCAGTGCTATTCAACTAGCGAATAAGGGCAATGAGCAGTTCTTC.

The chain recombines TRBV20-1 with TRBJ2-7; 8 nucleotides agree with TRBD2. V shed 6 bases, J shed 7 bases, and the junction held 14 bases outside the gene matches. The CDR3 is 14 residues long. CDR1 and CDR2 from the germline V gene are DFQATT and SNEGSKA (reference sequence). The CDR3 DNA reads TGCAGTGCGAGGAAGCGGGAGTCTTCGAGAGAGCAGTACTTC. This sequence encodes CSARKRESSREQYF.

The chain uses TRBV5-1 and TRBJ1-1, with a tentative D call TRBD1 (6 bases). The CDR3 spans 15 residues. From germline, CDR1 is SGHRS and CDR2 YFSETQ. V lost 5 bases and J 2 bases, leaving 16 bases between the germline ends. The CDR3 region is CASSYDGQPNTEAFF. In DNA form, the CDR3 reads TGCGCCAGCAGTTATGACGGACAGCCCAACACTGAAGCTTTCTTT.

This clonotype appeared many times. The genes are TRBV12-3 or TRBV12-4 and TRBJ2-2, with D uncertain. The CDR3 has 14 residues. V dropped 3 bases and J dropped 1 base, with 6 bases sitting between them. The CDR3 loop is CASSFSRNTGELFF. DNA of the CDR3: TGTGCCAGCAGTTTCTCGAGGAACACCGGGGAGCTGTTTTTT.

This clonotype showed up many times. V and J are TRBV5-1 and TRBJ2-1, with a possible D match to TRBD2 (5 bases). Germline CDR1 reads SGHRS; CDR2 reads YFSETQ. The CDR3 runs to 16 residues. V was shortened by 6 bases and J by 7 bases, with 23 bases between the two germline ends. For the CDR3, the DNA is TGCGCCAGCACCCTGTCGGCTAGCCTCCTTGGGAATGAGCAGTTCTTC. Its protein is CASTLSASLLGNEQFF.

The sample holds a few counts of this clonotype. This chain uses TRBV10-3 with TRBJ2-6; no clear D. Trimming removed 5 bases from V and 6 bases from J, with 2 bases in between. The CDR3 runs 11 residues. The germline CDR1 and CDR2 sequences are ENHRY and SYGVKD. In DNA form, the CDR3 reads TGTGCCATCAGTTCGGCCAACGTCCTGACTTTC. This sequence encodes CAISSANVLTF.

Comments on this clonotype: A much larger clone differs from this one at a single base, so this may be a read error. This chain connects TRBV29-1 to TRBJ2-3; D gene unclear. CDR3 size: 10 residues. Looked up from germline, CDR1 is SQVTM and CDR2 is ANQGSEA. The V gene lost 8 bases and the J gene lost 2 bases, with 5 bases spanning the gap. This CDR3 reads CSSNTDTQYF. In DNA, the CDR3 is TGCAGCTCTAACACAGATACGCAGTATTTT.

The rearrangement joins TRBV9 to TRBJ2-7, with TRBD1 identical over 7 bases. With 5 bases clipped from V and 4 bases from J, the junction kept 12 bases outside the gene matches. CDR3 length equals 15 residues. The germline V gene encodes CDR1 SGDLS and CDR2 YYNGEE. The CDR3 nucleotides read TGTGCCAGCAGTGTTACCGGGACAGAAGAGTACGAGCAGTACTTC. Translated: CASSVTGTEEYEQYF.

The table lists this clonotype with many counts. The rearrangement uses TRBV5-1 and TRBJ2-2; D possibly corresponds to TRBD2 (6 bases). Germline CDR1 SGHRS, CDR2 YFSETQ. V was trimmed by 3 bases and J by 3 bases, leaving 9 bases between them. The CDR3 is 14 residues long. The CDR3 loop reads CASSSGLHTGELFF. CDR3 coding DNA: TGCGCCAGCAGCTCGGGACTCCACACCGGGGAGCTGTTTTTT.

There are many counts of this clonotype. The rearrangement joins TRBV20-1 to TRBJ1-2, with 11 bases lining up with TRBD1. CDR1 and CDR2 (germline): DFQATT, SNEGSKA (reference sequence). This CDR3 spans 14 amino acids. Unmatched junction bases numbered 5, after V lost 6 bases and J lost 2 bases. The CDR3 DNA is TGCAGTGCCCGGTGGACAGGGGGCAACTATGGCTACACCTTC. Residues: CSARWTGGNYGYTF.

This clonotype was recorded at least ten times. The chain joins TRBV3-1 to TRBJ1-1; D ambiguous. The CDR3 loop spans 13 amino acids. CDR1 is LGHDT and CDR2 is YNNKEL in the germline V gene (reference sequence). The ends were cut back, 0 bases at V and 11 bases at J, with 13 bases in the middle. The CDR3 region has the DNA TGTGCCAGCAGCCAAGATCCGGGAACGGGTGCTTTCTTT. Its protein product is CASSQDPGTGAFF.

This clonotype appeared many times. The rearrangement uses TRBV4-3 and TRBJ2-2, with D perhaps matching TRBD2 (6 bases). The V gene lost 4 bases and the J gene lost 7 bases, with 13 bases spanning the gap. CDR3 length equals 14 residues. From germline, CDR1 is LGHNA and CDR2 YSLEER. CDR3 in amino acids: CASSPGTALGELFF. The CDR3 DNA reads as TGCGCCAGCAGCCCAGGGACTGCTCTCGGGGAGCTGTTTTTT.

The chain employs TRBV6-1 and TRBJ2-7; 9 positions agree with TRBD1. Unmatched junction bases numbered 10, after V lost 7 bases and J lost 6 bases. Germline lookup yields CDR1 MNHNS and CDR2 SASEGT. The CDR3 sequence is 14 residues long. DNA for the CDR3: TGTGCCAGCACACGGACAGGGGCAAATTCCGAGCAGTACTTC. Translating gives CASTRTGANSEQYF.

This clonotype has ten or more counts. CDR3 residues: CASSLDPAGSSYEQYF. The CDR3 region has the DNA TGCGCCAGCAGCTTGGATCCAGCGGGGAGCTCCTACGAGCAGTACTTC. J is TRBJ2-7 and V is TRBV5-1; 7 positions agree with TRBD2. This CDR3 is 16 amino acids long. Germline-derived CDR1 and CDR2 are SGHRS and YFSETQ. V shed 0 bases and J 0 bases; nucleotides not matched to a gene: 6.